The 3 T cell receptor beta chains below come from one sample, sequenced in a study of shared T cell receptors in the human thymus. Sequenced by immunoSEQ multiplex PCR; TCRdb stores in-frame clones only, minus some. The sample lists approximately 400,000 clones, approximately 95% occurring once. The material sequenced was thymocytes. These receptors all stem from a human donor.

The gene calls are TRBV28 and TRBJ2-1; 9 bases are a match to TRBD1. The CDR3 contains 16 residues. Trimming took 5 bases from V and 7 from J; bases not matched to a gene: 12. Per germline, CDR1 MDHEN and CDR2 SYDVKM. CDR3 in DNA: TGTGCCAGCAGTCTGCCTTCCCGGGACAGGGAAAATGAGCAGTTCTTC. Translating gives CASSLPSRDRENEQFF.

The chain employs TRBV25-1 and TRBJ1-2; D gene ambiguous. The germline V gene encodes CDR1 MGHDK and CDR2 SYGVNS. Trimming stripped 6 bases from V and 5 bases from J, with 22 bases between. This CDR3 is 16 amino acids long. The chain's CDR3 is CASRPRGPRTLYGYTF. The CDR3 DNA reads TGTGCCAGCAGGCCCCGGGGTCCCCGCACTTTATATGGCTACACCTTC.

The CDR3 DNA reads TGTGCCAGCAGCTTGGCCCTTAACTATGGCTACACCTTC. Translated: CASSLALNYGYTF. The chain uses TRBV5-4 and TRBJ1-2; D is undetermined. Deletions cut 0 bases from V and 1 base from J, with 4 bases between. This CDR3 contains 13 residues. The germline CDR1 and CDR2 sequences are SGHNT and YYREEE (reference sequence).